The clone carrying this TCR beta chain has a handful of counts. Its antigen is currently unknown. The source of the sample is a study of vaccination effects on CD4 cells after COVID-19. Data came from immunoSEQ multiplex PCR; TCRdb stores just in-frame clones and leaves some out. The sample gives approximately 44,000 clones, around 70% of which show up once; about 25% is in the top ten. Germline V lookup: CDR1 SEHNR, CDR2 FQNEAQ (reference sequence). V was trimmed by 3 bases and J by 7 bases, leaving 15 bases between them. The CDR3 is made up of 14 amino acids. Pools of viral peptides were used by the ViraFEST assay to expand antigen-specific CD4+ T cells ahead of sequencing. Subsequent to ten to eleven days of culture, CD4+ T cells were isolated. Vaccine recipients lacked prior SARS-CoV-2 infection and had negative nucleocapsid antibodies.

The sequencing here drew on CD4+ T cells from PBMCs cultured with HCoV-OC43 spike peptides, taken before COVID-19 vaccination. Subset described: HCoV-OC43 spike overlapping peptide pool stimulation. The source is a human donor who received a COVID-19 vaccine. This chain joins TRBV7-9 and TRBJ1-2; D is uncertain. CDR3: CASSFKTGLGGYTF. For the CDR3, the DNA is TGTGCCAGCAGCTTTAAGACCGGTCTGGGTGGCTACACCTTC.